This section outlines one T cell receptor (beta chain) sequence together with its context. The CDR3 is made up of 15 amino acids. V gave up 5 bases and J gave up 2 bases, with 14 bases separating them. Germline assignment: CDR1 LNHDA and CDR2 SQIVND (reference sequence). The sample comes from a study of technical replicates of blood from four donors. Repertoires were generated with immunoSEQ multiplex PCR, while TCRdb's copy carries only in-frame clones and drops some. This sample has about 15,000 clones; around 86% occur once, and the top ten carry roughly 12%. Sequencing was carried out using PBMCs. The rearrangement links TRBV19 to TRBJ2-3; D is undetermined. The TCR was taken from a human donor in good health. Here the CDR3 DNA reads TGTGCCAGTAGTGCCTCTTCTGGCTTCACAGATACGCAGTATTTT. Amino acids: CASSASSGFTDTQYF.